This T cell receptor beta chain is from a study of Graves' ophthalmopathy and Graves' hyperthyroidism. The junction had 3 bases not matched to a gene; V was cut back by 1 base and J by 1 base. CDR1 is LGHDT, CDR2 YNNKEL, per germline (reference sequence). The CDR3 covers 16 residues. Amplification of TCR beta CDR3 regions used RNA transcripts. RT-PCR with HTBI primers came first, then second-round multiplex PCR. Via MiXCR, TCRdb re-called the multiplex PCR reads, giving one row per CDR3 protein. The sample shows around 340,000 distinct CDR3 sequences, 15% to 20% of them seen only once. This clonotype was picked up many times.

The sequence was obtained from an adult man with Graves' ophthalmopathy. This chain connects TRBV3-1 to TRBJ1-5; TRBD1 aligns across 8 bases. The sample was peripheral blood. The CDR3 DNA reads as TGTGCCAGCAGCCAAGGGACAGGGAGAAGCAATCAGCCCCAGCATTTT. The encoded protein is CASSQGTGRSNQPQHF.